This TCR beta chain is from a study of cytomegalovirus exposure and HLA in healthy donors. Study-wide findings and caveats: V- and J-gene trimming of TCR beta was linked (in a later analysis) to a missense DCLRE1C variant.

Regarding this clone: The antigen remains unidentified.

J lost 8 bases, V lost 5 bases, and 5 bases had no gene match. The V gene's germline CDR1 is SGHTA and CDR2 FQGNSA. The CDR3 extends over 13 amino acids. Vbeta (60) and Jbeta (13) primers were used in the PCR. TCRdb keeps only in-frame clones here, not all; method: immunoSEQ multiplex PCR. The profile shows around 200,000 clones, roughly 80% of them singletons. The sample was PBMCs. The sequence was collected from a girl aged 5-17 years in good health and CMV-seronegative. The chain carries TRBV7-2 and TRBJ1-5, with 8 bases that match TRBD1. CDR3 nucleotides: TGTGCCAGCAGCGGAGACAGGGGAGAGCCCCAGCATTTT. Its translation: CASSGDRGEPQHF.